These 2 T cell receptor beta chains were all obtained from the same sample, sequenced in a study of T-cell memory formation after mild COVID-19. TCRdb called the 5' RACE reads again in MiXCR, with one record for every CDR3 protein. Altogether about 110,000 distinct CDR3 sequences are present, over 15% being singletons, with the ten largest covering around 5.1%. Sequenced: PBMCs or a T cell subset sorted from them (not recorded which). These receptors came from a man in his late teens or twenties who had mild COVID-19 (a few samples of this study predate the infection). Cell type and time point are not known.

This clonotype appeared a few times. This rearrangement joins TRBV4-1 to TRBJ1-5, with D perhaps matching TRBD1 (5 bases). The CDR3 totals 17 residues. Trimming stripped 3 bases from V and 5 bases from J, with 20 bases between. Per the germline V gene, CDR1 is MGHRA and CDR2 is YSYEKL. The CDR3 is CASSHTGGTGLYQPQHF. The CDR3 DNA is TGCGCCAGCAGCCACACCGGCGGGACTGGTCTTTATCAGCCCCAGCATTTT.

This clonotype has only a few counts. The gene calls are TRBV7-2 and TRBJ1-2, with D uncertain. This CDR3 region has 14 residues. Trimming cost V 4 bases and J 3 bases, with 12 bases left between them. Germline V gene sequence: CDR1 SGHTA, CDR2 FQGNSA. The CDR3 sequence is CASSSFEPDYGYTF. In DNA, the CDR3 is TGTGCCAGCAGCTCCTTTGAGCCAGACTATGGCTACACCTTC.